This T cell receptor beta chain was identified in a study of technical replicates of blood from a handful of donors (TCRdb year 2017). Libraries were made using the immunoSEQ multiplex PCR assay. In TCRdb, the immuneACCESS table is reduced to in-frame sequences with V and J assigned. These tables do not hold every clone; where another copy was compared, an unresolved V gene accounts for under half, and the others remain unexplained. The sample table lists around 76,000 clones, under 99% of them with a count of one. Approximately 0.2% of the sample comes from the top ten. The germline V gene (reference sequence) provides CDR1 SGHNT and CDR2 YYREEE. The junction carries 10 bases between V and J, which are trimmed by 0 bases and 9 bases respectively. Its CDR3 holds 13 amino acids, cysteine through phenylalanine. Only the CDR3 DNA stays, 39 bases, in frame from base 1. About this clone: This receptor's antigen is unknown. No base qualities exist here, and no much larger clone lies one base off it.

Sequenced input: T cells isolated from PBMCs. The V and J genes are TRBV5-4 and TRBJ2-1; the D gene is perhaps TRBD2, on 7 matching bases. The sequence derives from a human donor in good health. The CDR3 corresponds to CASSLDREGEQFF. The DNA reads TGTGCCAGCAGCTTGGACAGGGAGGGTGAGCAGTTCTTC. Full variable domain (CDR3 extended with the reference TRBV5-4 and TRBJ2-1 proteins): ETGVTQSPTHLIKTRGQQVTLRCSSQSGHNTVSWYQQALGQGPQFIFQYYREEENGRGNFPPRFSGLQFPNYSSELNVNALELDDSALYLCASSLDREGEQFFGPGTRLTVL.